Listed below are T cell receptor beta chains from one sample, sequenced in a study of T cell repertoires in cytomegalovirus infection. Via MiXCR, TCRdb re-called the reads, giving one row per CDR3 protein. Altogether hundreds of thousands of distinct CDR3 sequences are present, 8% to 9.5% being singletons, with the ten largest covering over 3.5%. Source material: PBMCs. All receptors derive from a human donor in good health (CMV status not recorded). Some clones in this sample may be carry-over from other donors' samples. Both conserved end residues are part of each CDR3. Clone size is given for some rows only: seen once, a few or many times, or a class if the clone is expanded.

clone size: few; V gene: TRBV24-1; CDR3 protein: CATSEGPSETQYF
clone size: few; V gene: TRBV11-2; CDR3 protein: CASSSIRGPHGELFF
clone size: few; V gene: TRBV20-1; CDR3 protein: CSAPSVGGTDTQYF
clone size: NA; V gene: TRBV12-3/TRBV12-4; CDR3 protein: CASSPFSRLAGDLRLYQETQYF
clone size: NA; V gene: TRBV6-1; CDR3 protein: CASTPGRGLNTEAFF
clone size: many; V gene: TRBV6-1; CDR3 protein: CASSEKGTIGNQPQHF
clone size: few; V gene: TRBV14; CDR3 protein: CASSGVAGYTGELFF
clone size: NA; V gene: TRBV25-1; CDR3 protein: CASSERQGLTGYTF
clone size: few; V gene: TRBV6-1; CDR3 protein: CASSEAVGSPLHF
clone size: few; V gene: TRBV6-1; CDR3 protein: CASSDSGARTGELFF
clone size: few; V gene: TRBV28; CDR3 protein: CASSLFGAVWEQYF
clone size: many; V gene: TRBV11-2; CDR3 protein: CASSTIGLAGAVDTQYF
clone size: many; V gene: TRBV20-1; CDR3 protein: CSARALGGSRNGELFF
clone size: many; V gene: TRBV6-2/TRBV6-3; CDR3 protein: CASTDGQALNTEAFF
clone size: NA; V gene: TRBV6-6; CDR3 protein: CASSQRSTGELFF
clone size: many; V gene: TRBV7-2; CDR3 protein: CASSTGKRSLGTEAFF
clone size: few; V gene: TRBV7-4; CDR3 protein: CASSLEGGSTEAFF
clone size: many; V gene: TRBV28; CDR3 protein: CASSQNGLARTYEQYF
clone size: NA; V gene: TRBV10-3; CDR3 protein: CATSEAEHKGYEQYF
clone size: many; V gene: TRBV28; CDR3 protein: CASRLIDFGQPQHF
clone size: many; V gene: TRBV7-2; CDR3 protein: CASSRVSGGAGRTDTQYF
clone size: few; V gene: TRBV13; CDR3 protein: CASSDRGQPQHF
clone size: NA; V gene: TRBV20-1; CDR3 protein: CTAGPAAYEQYF
clone size: few; V gene: TRBV29-1; CDR3 protein: CSVNGGDNQPQHF
clone size: NA; V gene: TRBV20-1; CDR3 protein: CSAQGGRSTDTQYF
clone size: NA; V gene: TRBV29-1; CDR3 protein: CSVRGSYEQYF
clone size: many; V gene: TRBV19; CDR3 protein: CASTRGAASYNEQFF
clone size: many; V gene: TRBV7-8; CDR3 protein: CASSSRGPGGAEAFF
clone size: NA; V gene: TRBV28; CDR3 protein: CASSTPGATDTQYF
clone size: NA; V gene: TRBV24-1; CDR3 protein: CATSDHPSNRGLKSGTGELFF